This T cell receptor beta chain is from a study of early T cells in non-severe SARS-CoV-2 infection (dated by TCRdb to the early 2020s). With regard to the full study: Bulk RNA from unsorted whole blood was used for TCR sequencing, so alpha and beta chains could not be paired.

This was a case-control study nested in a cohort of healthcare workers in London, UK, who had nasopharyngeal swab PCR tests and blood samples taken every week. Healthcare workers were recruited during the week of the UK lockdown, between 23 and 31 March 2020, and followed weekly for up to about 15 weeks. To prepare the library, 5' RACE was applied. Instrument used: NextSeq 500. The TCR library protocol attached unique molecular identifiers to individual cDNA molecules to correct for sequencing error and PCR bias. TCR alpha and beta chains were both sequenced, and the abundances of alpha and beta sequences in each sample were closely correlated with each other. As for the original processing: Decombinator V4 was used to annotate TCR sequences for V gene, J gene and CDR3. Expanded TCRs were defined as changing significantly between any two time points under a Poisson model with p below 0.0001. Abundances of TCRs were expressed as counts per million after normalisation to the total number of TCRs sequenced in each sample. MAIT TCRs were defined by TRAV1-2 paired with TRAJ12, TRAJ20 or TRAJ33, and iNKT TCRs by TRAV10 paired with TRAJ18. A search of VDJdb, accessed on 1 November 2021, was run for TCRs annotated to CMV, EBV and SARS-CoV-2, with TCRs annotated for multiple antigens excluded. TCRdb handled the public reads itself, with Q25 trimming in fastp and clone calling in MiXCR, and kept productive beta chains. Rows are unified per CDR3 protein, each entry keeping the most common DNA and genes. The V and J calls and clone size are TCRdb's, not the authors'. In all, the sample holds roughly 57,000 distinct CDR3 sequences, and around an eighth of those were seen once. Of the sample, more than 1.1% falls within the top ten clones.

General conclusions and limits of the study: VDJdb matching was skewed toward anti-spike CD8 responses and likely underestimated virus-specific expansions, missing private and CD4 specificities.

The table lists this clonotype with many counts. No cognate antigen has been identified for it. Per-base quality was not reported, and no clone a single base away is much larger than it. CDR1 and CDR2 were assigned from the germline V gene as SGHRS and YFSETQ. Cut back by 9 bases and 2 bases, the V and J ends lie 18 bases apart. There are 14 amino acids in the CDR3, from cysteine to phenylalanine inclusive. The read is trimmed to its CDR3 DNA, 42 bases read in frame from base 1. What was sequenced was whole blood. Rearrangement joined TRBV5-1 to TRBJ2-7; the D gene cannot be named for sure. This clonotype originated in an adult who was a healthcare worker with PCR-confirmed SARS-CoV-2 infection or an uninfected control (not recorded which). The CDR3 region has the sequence CATKVTDGAYEQYF. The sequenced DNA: TGCGCCACCAAGGTGACGGACGGAGCCTACGAGCAGTACTTC.